The 3 T cell receptor beta chains reported below all come from one sample, sequenced in a study of shared clonotypes between healthy human individuals (dated by TCRdb to about 2020). To prepare the library, the immunoSEQ multiplex PCR assay was applied. TCRdb holds this immuneACCESS table with in-frame rearrangements only. Some clones are missing; in checked studies, unresolved V genes explain under half, and the rest has no known cause. A total of around 720,000 clones appear in this sample, roughly 73% of them only once. Of the sample, 1.5% to 2% is held by the ten largest clones. The sequenced material came from memory CD4+ T cells sorted from blood. What the cell subset or site label conveys for this sample: CD45RA-negative fraction. The receptors come from a woman aged 30 to 39 in good health.

Regarding this clone: Other DNA variants within this sample encode the same CDR3. For the CDR3, the DNA is TGTGCCAGCAGCGTGGACAGGGGGCGGACTGAAGCTTTCTTT. This translates into CASSVDRGRTEAFF. V gene TRBV9 combines with J gene TRBJ1-1; 11 nucleotides agree with TRBD1. This CDR3 has 14 amino acids. V trimming: 2 bases; J trimming: 5 bases; junction bases outside the gene matches: 2. Germline loops: CDR1 SGDLS, CDR2 YYNGEE.

The J gene is TRBJ2-3, the V gene TRBV2, with D unresolved. CDR1 is SNHLY and CDR2 is FYNNEI in the germline V gene. This CDR3 is built from 11 residues. Trimming took off 8 bases at V and 7 bases at J, with 10 bases between the two ends. CDR3 in DNA: TGTGCCAGCTCGAACATCAATACGCAGTATTTT. Protein sequence: CASSNINTQYF.

This clone was observed a handful of times. This rearrangement joins TRBV5-6 to TRBJ1-2; TRBD1 matches at 11 bases. The CDR3 loop spans 16 amino acids. Germline V lookup: CDR1 SGHDT, CDR2 YYEEEE. J lost 10 bases, V lost 5 bases, and 16 bases had no gene match. The CDR3 here is CASSFRTGGPSMLYTF. In nucleotides, the CDR3 is TGTGCCAGCAGTTTCCGGACAGGGGGCCCCTCTATGCTCTACACCTTC.